Following are 2 T cell receptor beta chains from one sample sequenced in a study of T-cell reconstitution after alpha-beta-depleted transplantation in children. Preparing the TCRbeta library involved the use of unique molecular identifiers. From the PCR reads, TCRdb called clonotypes with MiXCR, one entry per CDR3 protein. The table shows roughly 670,000 distinct CDR3 sequences, with under 15% occurring only once. This material consisted of PBMCs, taken before TCRalphabeta/CD19-depleted stem cell transplant. The receptors originated from a girl aged 2 to 10 with congenital amegakaryocytic thrombocytopenia, due to receive a stem cell transplant.

This clonotype was seen a handful of times. The chain recombines TRBV5-1 with TRBJ2-3, with D unresolved. The CDR3 totals 13 residues. Deletions cut 9 bases from V and 5 bases from J, with 16 bases between. CDR1 and CDR2 (germline): SGHRS, YFSETQ. The CDR3 DNA reads TGCGCCACCAGGCTGGGTAATATAGATACGCAGTATTTT. This gives the protein CATRLGNIDTQYF.

This clonotype has at least ten counts. This sequence joins TRBV7-2 and TRBJ2-1; D gene ambiguous. V was trimmed by 1 base and J by 0 bases, leaving 10 bases between them. Germline V gives CDR1 SGHTA, CDR2 FQGNSA. The CDR3 is 16 amino acids. In nucleotides, the CDR3 is TGTGCCAGCAGCTTAGGAGACTTCGTCTCCTACAATGAGCAGTTCTTC. Protein product: CASSLGDFVSYNEQFF.